These 20 T cell receptor beta chains were sequenced from one sample in a study of blood T cell repertoires in COVID-19. Clones were sequenced by immunoSEQ multiplex PCR, and TCRdb holds only the in-frame ones, with some missing. Counted here are under 75,000 clones, about four fifths occurring once; the ten biggest clones make up 6% to 6.5%. Sequenced input: peripheral blood. These receptors were taken from a human donor in a cohort sampled during active COVID-19.

This clone was observed a few times. V is TRBV6-5 and J is TRBJ2-7; a weak D match, TRBD2 (6 bases). Trimming left V 0 bases short and J 2 bases short, with 11 bases between. The germline CDR1 and CDR2 sequences are MNHEY and SVGAGI. This CDR3 contains 15 residues. Here the CDR3 DNA reads TGTGCCAGCAGTTACTCGTCCGGGGGTGCCTACGAGCAGTACTTC. Protein: CASSYSSGGAYEQYF.

DNA of the CDR3: TGTGCCAGCTCACCAACGAATGTAAGACAGGGTTCAACTGAAGCTTTCTTT. Translating it yields CASSPTNVRQGSTEAFF. The V gene is TRBV18, the J gene TRBJ1-1, with 7 nucleotides matching TRBD1. The CDR3 spans 17 residues. Germline V lookup: CDR1 KGHSH, CDR2 LQKENI. V was clipped by 2 bases and J by 5 bases; unmatched bases: 14.

This sequence joins TRBV5-1 and TRBJ2-7; TRBD1 aligns across 8 bases. The V segment lost 0 bases and the J segment 5 bases; nucleotides outside the gene matches: 4. Germline V gene sequence: CDR1 SGHRS, CDR2 YFSETQ. The CDR3 sequence is 14 residues long. Written as DNA, the CDR3 is TGCGCCAGCAGCTTGGGACAGGGGTGGAACGAGCAGTACTTC. Translated: CASSLGQGWNEQYF. The variable domain in full, with the rest retrieved from reference TRBV5-1 and TRBJ2-7, is KAGVTQTPRYLIKTRGQQVTLSCSPISGHRSVSWYQQTPGQGLQFLFEYFSETQRNKGNFPGRFSGRQFSNSRSEMNVSTLELGDSALYLCASSLGQGWNEQYFGPGTRLTVT.

In this sample, this clone turned up once. This chain links TRBV5-1 with TRBJ2-5, with 8 bases that match TRBD1. Looked up from germline, CDR1 is SGHRS and CDR2 is YFSETQ. With V trimmed by 5 bases and J by 7 bases, 10 bases remained unmatched. CDR3 length: 14 residues. The CDR3 DNA sequence: TGCGCCAGCAGATATTCAGGGGGCGAAGGGACCCAGTACTTC. Protein sequence: CASRYSGGEGTQYF.

The chain couples TRBV7-8 to TRBJ1-2; D is possibly TRBD1 (5 bases). This CDR3 contains 14 residues. V was shortened by 5 bases and J by 5 bases, with 15 bases between the two germline ends. The germline V gene has CDR1 SGHVS and CDR2 FQNEAQ. CDR3 nucleotides: TGTGCCAGCAGCCTAGACAGTGGATTTTATGGCTACACCTTC. Translating gives CASSLDSGFYGYTF.

The chain combines TRBV11-3 with TRBJ2-3; 11 positions agree with TRBD2. Unmatched junction bases numbered 8, after V lost 5 bases and J lost 7 bases. Germline lookup yields CDR1 SGHNT and CDR2 YENEEA. The CDR3 spans 15 residues. The CDR3 loop reads CASSPAGTSGYTQYF. The CDR3 nucleotides are TGTGCCAGCAGCCCTGCCGGGACTAGCGGTTATACGCAGTATTTT.

The J gene is TRBJ2-3, the V gene TRBV25-1; TRBD1 matches at 8 bases. The germline gives CDR1 MGHDK, CDR2 SYGVNS. CDR3 length: 13 amino acids. The junction had 2 bases not matched to a gene; V was cut back by 6 bases and J by 3 bases. CDR3 nucleotide sequence: TGTGCCAGCAGAGACAGGGGAACAGATACGCAGTATTTT. This codes for CASRDRGTDTQYF. Based on the CDR3 plus reference TRBV25-1 and TRBJ2-3, the full variable domain is EADIYQTPRYLVIGTGKKITLECSQTMGHDKMYWYQQDPGMELHLIHYSYGVNSTEKGDLSSESTVSRIRTEHFPLTLESARPSHTSQYLCASRDRGTDTQYFGPGTRLTVL.

The chain employs TRBV10-2 and TRBJ2-3, with TRBD1 matching over 7 bases. The CDR3 runs to 15 residues. V was pared by 4 bases and J by 2 bases, with 6 bases of the junction left unmatched. Germline CDR1 and CDR2: WSHSY and SAAADI. The CDR3 DNA reads TGCGCCAGCAGTGGAGGGACAGAACTCACAGATACGCAGTATTTT. It translates to CASSGGTELTDTQYF.

This chain uses TRBV24-1 with TRBJ1-5; TRBD1 might be the D (6 bases). Trimming left V 4 bases short and J 7 bases short, with 10 bases between. This CDR3 spans 13 amino acids. Germline V lookup: CDR1 KGHDR, CDR2 SFDVKD. The CDR3 DNA reads as TGTGCCACCAGTGACGCACAGGGCCAGCCCCAGCATTTT. Translation: CATSDAQGQPQHF.

V is TRBV6-6 and J is TRBJ1-3, with D unclear. The CDR3 sequence is 15 residues long. CDR1 is MNHNY, CDR2 SVGAGI, per germline (reference sequence). The ends were cut back, 0 bases at V and 0 bases at J, with 6 bases in the middle. In nucleotides, the CDR3 is TGTGCCAGCAGTTACTCGAGCGTCTCTGGAAACACCATATATTTT. Its protein is CASSYSSVSGNTIYF.

A few counts support this clone. This chain links TRBV12-3 or TRBV12-4 with TRBJ1-2; D not certain. The CDR3 contains 13 residues. V was pared by 3 bases and J by 7 bases, with 12 bases between. The CDR3 bases are TGTGCCAGCAGTTTCGTAGGACTACGTGGCTACACCTTC. Amino acid sequence: CASSFVGLRGYTF.

The chain links TRBV5-6 to TRBJ1-2; 7 positions agree with TRBD1. This CDR3 spans 13 amino acids. The V gene end was trimmed by 4 bases and the J gene end by 8 bases; junction bases not matched to a gene: 8. Germline V gene data show CDR1 as SGHDT and CDR2 as YYEEEE. As DNA, the CDR3 is TGTGCCAGCAGCCCGGACAGGTTTAGGGGCTACACCTTC. Residues: CASSPDRFRGYTF.

The chain couples TRBV18 to TRBJ2-3, with 8 bases identical to TRBD1. Germline V gene lookup returns CDR1 KGHSH and CDR2 LQKENI. This CDR3 region has 15 residues. J lost 2 bases, V lost 6 bases, and 7 bases had no gene match. The CDR3 spells CASSRQGISTDTQYF. The CDR3 region has the DNA TGTGCCAGCTCCCGACAGGGGATTTCCACAGATACGCAGTATTTT.

The chain is built from TRBV9 and TRBJ1-2; D is unresolved. This CDR3 has 11 amino acids. Germline-derived CDR1 and CDR2 are SGDLS and YYNGEE. The ends were cut back, 0 bases at V and 8 bases at J, with 5 bases in the middle. CDR3 in amino acids: CASSVARGYTF. In DNA, the CDR3 is TGTGCCAGCAGCGTAGCTAGAGGCTACACCTTC.

This rearrangement joins TRBV5-1 to TRBJ2-1; 8 bases are a match to TRBD2. CDR3 length: 15 residues. V was pared by 4 bases and J by 0 bases, with 3 bases of the junction left unmatched. The germline gives CDR1 SGHRS, CDR2 YFSETQ. The CDR3: CASSPGTSSYNEQFF. The CDR3 coding sequence is TGCGCCAGCAGCCCCGGGACTAGCTCCTACAATGAGCAGTTCTTC.

The rearrangement joins TRBV5-1 to TRBJ2-7, with 10 nucleotides matching TRBD1. This CDR3 has 16 residues. Germline loops: CDR1 SGHRS, CDR2 YFSETQ. Trimming took 4 bases from V and 2 from J; bases not matched to a gene: 9. This CDR3 reads CASSPGTGAQTYEQYF. The CDR3, as DNA: TGCGCCAGCAGCCCGGGGACAGGGGCTCAAACCTACGAGCAGTACTTC.

This rearrangement joins TRBV20-1 to TRBJ2-7, with D maybe TRBD1 (6 bases). Looked up from germline, CDR1 is DFQATT and CDR2 is SNEGSKA (reference sequence). This CDR3 spans 11 amino acids. The V gene lost 1 base and the J gene lost 9 bases, with 10 bases spanning the gap. The CDR3 DNA follows: TGCAGTGCTAGAGCCGGACAGAGGCAGTACTTC. This sequence encodes CSARAGQRQYF.

This clone was picked up one time. The genes are TRBV13 and TRBJ2-7; 9 nucleotides match TRBD2. Germline V gene data show CDR1 as PRHDT and CDR2 as FYEKMQ (reference sequence). The CDR3 sequence is 16 residues long. Trimming took 4 bases from V and 4 from J; bases not matched to a gene: 11. The CDR3 loop reads CASSSRGSGSGYEQYF. The CDR3 DNA reads as TGTGCCAGCAGCTCCCGGGGTAGCGGGAGTGGTTACGAGCAGTACTTC.

V is TRBV10-3 and J is TRBJ2-3, with D tentatively TRBD1 (6 bases). The CDR3 spans 12 residues. V shed 7 bases and J shed 3 bases, with 8 bases lying between them. CDR1 is ENHRY and CDR2 is SYGVKD in the germline V gene. The CDR3 is CAINQGTDTQYF. The CDR3 nucleotides are TGTGCCATCAATCAGGGGACAGATACGCAGTATTTT.

This chain joins TRBV28 and TRBJ2-7; 10 nucleotides match TRBD1. Trimming removed 10 bases from V and 0 bases from J; junction bases left unmatched: 6. This CDR3 spans 14 amino acids. The germline V gene has CDR1 MDHEN and CDR2 SYDVKM. The CDR3: CAMNGTGDSYEQYF. The CDR3 DNA sequence: TGTGCCATGAATGGGACAGGGGACTCCTACGAGCAGTACTTC.